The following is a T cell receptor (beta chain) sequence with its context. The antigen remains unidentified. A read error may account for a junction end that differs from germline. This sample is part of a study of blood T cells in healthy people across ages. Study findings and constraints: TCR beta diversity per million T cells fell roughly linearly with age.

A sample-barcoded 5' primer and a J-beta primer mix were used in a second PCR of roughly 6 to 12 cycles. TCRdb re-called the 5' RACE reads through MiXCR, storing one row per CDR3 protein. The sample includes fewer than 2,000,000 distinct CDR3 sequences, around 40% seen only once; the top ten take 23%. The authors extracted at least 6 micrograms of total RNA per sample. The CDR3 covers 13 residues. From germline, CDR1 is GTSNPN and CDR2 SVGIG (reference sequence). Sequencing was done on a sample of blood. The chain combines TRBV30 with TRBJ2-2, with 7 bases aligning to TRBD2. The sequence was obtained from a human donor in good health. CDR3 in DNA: TGTGCCTGGAGTGCGCAGGGAAGCGGGGAGCGGTTTTTT. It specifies CAWSAQGSGERFF. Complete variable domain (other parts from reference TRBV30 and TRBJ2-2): SQTIHQWPATLVQPVGSPLSLECTVEGTSNPNLYWYRQAAGRGLQLLFYSVGIGQISSEVPQNLSASRPQDRQFILSSKKLLLSDSGFYLCAWSAQGSGERFFGEGSRLTVL.